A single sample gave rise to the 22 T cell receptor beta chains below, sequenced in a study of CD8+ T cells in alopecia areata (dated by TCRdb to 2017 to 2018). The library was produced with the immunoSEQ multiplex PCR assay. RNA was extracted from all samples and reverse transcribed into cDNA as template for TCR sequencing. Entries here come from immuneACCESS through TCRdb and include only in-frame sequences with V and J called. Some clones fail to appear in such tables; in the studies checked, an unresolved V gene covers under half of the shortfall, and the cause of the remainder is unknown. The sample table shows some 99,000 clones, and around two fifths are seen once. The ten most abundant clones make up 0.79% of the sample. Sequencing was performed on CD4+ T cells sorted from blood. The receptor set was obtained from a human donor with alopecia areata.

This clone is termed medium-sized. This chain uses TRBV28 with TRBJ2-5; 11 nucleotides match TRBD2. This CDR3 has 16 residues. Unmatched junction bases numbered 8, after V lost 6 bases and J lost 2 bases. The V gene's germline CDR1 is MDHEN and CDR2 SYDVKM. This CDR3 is CASSSISGRGQETQYF. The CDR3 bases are TGTGCCAGCAGCTCGATTAGCGGGAGGGGTCAAGAGACCCAGTACTTC.

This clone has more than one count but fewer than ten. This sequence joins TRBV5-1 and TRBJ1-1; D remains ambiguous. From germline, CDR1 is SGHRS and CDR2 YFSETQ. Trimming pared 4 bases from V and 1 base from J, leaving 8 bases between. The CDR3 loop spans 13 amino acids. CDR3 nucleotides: TGCGCCAGCAGCCCCCCACGGAACACTGAAGCTTTCTTT. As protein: CASSPPRNTEAFF.

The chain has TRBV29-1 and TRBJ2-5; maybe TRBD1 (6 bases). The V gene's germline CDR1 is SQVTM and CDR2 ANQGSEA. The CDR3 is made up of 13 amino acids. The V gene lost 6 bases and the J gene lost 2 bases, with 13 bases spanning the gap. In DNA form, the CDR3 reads TGCAGCGTGGAAAGACAGGAGCAAGAGACCCAGTACTTC. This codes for CSVERQEQETQYF.

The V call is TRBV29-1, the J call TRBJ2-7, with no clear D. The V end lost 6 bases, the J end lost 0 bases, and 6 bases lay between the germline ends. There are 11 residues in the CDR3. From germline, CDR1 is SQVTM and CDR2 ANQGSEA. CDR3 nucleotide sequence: TGCAGCGTGACTTCCTCCTACGAGCAGTACTTC. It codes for CSVTSSYEQYF.

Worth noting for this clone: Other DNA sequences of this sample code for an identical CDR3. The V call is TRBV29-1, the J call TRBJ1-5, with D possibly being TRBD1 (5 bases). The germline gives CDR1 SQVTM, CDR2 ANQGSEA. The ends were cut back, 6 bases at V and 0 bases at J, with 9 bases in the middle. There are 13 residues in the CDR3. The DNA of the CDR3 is TGCAGCGTGGGGGAAAATAGCAATCAGCCCCAGCATTTT. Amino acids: CSVGENSNQPQHF.

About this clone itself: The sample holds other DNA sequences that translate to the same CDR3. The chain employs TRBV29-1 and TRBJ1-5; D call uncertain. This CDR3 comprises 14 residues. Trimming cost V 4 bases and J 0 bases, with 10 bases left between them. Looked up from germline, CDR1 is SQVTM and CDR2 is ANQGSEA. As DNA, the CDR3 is TGCAGCGTTGGGGCAGGAGATAGCAATCAGCCCCAGCATTTT. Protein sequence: CSVGAGDSNQPQHF.

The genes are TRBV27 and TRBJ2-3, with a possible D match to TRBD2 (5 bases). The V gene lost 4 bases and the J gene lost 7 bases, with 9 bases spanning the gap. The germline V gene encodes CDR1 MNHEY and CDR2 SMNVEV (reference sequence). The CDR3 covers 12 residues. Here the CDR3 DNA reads TGTGCCAGCAGTTATGGGAGAAATACGCAGTATTTT. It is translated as CASSYGRNTQYF.

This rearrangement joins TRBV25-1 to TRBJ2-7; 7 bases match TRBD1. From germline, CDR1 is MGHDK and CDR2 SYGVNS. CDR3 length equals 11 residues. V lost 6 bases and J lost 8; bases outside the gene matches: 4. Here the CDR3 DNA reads TGTGCCAGCAGCTTACAGGGGAAGCAGTACTTC. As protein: CASSLQGKQYF.

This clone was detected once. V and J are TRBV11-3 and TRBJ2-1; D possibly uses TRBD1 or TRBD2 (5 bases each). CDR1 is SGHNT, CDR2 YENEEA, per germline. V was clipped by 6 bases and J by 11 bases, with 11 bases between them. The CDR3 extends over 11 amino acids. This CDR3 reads CASSLSGQQFF. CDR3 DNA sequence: TGTGCCAGCAGTCTTTCGGGACAGCAGTTCTTC.

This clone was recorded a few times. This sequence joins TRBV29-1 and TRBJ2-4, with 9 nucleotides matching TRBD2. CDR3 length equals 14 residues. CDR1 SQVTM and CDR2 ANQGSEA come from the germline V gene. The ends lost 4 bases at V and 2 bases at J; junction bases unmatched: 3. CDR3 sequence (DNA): TGCAGCGTTGGGCTAGCGGGGCCCAAAAACATTCAGTACTTC. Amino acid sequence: CSVGLAGPKNIQYF.

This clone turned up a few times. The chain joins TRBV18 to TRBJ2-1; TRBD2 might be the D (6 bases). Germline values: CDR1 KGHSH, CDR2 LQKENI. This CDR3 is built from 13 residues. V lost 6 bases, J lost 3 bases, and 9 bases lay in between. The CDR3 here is CASSTGGYNEQFF. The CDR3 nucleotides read TGTGCCAGCTCTACCGGGGGCTACAATGAGCAGTTCTTC.

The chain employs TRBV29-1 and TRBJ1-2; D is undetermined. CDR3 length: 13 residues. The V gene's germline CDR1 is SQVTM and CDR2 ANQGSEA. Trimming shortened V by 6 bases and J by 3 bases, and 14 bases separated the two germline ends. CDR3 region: CSVRPGRDYGYTF. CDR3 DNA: TGCAGCGTAAGGCCCGGAAGGGACTATGGCTACACCTTC.

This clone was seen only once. This CDR3 is CSVVTGGGYGYTF. The CDR3, as DNA: TGCAGCGTTGTGACAGGGGGAGGCTATGGCTACACCTTC. V and J are TRBV29-1 and TRBJ1-2, with TRBD1 matching over 9 bases. The J segment lost 4 bases and the V segment lost 4 bases, leaving 4 bases of the junction unmatched. CDR3 length: 13 amino acids. CDR1 SQVTM and CDR2 ANQGSEA come from the germline V gene.

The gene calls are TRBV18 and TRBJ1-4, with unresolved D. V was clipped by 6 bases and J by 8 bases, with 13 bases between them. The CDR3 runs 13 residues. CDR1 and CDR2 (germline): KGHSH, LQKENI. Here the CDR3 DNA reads TGTGCCAGCTCCAGCGGACGAGAAGAAAAACTGTTTTTT. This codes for CASSSGREEKLFF.

This CDR3 is CASSLQADEQYF. CDR3 coding DNA: TGCGCCAGCAGCTTGCAGGCGGACGAGCAGTACTTC. The rearrangement uses TRBV5-1 and TRBJ2-7; D call uncertain. The V end lost 1 base, the J end lost 5 bases, and 7 bases lay between the germline ends. The CDR3 has 12 residues. Per germline, CDR1 SGHRS and CDR2 YFSETQ.

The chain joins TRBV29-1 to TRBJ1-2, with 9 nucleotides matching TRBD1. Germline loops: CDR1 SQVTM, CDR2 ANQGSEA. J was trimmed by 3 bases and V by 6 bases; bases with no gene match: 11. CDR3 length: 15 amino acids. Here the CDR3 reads CSVRAGDRGYYGYTF. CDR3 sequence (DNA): TGCAGCGTCCGAGCCGGCGACAGGGGGTACTATGGCTACACCTTC.

The chain's CDR3 is CASSNFAAGQFAFF. The CDR3 DNA reads TGTGCCAGCAGTAATTTCGCAGCGGGACAGTTTGCTTTCTTT. The V and J genes are TRBV28 and TRBJ1-1; TRBD1 agrees at 7 bases. CDR1 and CDR2 from the germline V gene are MDHEN and SYDVKM. J lost 11 bases, V lost 5 bases, and 14 bases had no gene match. The CDR3 runs 14 residues.

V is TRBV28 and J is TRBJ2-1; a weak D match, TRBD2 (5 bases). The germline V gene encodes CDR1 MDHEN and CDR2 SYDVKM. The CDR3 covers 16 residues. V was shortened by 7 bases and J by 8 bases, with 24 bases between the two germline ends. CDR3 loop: CASIQLSGSIGDEQFF. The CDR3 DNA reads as TGTGCCAGCATTCAACTGTCGGGGAGTATTGGTGATGAGCAGTTCTTC.

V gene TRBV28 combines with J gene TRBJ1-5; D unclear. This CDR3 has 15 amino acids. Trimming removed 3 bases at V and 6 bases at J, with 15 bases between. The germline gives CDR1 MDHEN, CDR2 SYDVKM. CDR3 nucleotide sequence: TGTGCCAGCAGTTTCGCCATTATCAAGGGTCAGCCCCAGCATTTT. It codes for CASSFAIIKGQPQHF. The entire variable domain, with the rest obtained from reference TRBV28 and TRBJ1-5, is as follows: DVKVTQSSRYLVKRTGEKVFLECVQDMDHENMFWYRQDPGLGLRLIYFSYDVKMKEKGDIPEGYSVSREKKERFSLILESASTNQTSMYLCASSFAIIKGQPQHFGDGTRLSIL.

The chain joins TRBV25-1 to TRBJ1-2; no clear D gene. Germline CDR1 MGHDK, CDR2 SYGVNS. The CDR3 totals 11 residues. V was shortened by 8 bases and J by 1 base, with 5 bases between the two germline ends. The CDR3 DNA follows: TGTGCCAGCGCCGGTAACTATGGCTACACCTTC. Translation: CASAGNYGYTF.

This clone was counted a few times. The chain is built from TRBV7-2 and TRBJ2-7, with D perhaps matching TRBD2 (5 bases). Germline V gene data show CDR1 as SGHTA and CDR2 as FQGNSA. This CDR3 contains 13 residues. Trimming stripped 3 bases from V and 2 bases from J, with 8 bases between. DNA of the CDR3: TGTGCCAGCAGCTTCGCACTAGCCTACGAGCAGTACTTC. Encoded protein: CASSFALAYEQYF.

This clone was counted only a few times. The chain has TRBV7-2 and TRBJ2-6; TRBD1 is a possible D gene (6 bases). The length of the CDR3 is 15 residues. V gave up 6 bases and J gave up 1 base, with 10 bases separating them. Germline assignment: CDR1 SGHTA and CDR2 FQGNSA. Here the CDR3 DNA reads TGTGCCAGCAGGCCGACAGGTTCTGGGGCCAACGTCCTGACTTTC. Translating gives CASRPTGSGANVLTF.